Listed here are 29 T cell receptor beta chains from one sample, sequenced in a study of T cells in Graves' hyperthyroidism and ophthalmopathy. Amplified TCR beta CDR3 regions derived from RNA transcripts. TCR CDR3 underwent first-round RT-PCR with the HTBI primer set. TCRdb re-called the multiplex PCR reads with MiXCR, one entry per CDR3 protein. This sample has roughly 560,000 distinct CDR3 sequences, with 14% to 15% found just once. Source material: blood. These receptors came from a woman aged 40 to 50 with Graves' ophthalmopathy.

The chain carries TRBV7-3 and TRBJ2-7, with 8 bases that match TRBD2. Looked up from germline, CDR1 is SGHTA and CDR2 is FQGTGA. The CDR3 consists of 16 residues. V shed 5 bases and J 0 bases; nucleotides not matched to a gene: 9. The DNA for the CDR3 is TGTGCCAGCAGCCCGACTAGCGTCCAGATCTCCTACGAGCAGTACTTC. It is translated as CASSPTSVQISYEQYF.

This chain connects TRBV5-5 to TRBJ1-1; D unclear. Germline CDR1 and CDR2: SGHKS and YYEKEE (reference sequence). CDR3 length: 15 residues. V shed 3 bases and J shed 3 bases, with 15 bases lying between them. The CDR3 DNA follows: TGTGCCAGCAGCTCACGATCCCCCCTCGACACTGAAGCTTTCTTT. It yields the protein CASSSRSPLDTEAFF.

This clonotype was recorded at least ten times. This chain uses TRBV7-2 with TRBJ1-1; the D gene is possibly TRBD1 (6 bases). This CDR3 has 14 residues. Trimming stripped 5 bases from V and 1 base from J, with 11 bases between. CDR1 is SGHTA and CDR2 is FQGNSA in the germline V gene. The CDR3 region is CASSQTQGNTEAFF. Here the CDR3 DNA reads TGTGCCAGCAGCCAAACACAGGGGAACACTGAAGCTTTCTTT.

This clonotype occurred once. This chain links TRBV7-2 with TRBJ2-2; 8 bases match TRBD1. Germline V gene data show CDR1 as SGHTA and CDR2 as FQGNSA. The J segment lost 5 bases and the V segment lost 5 bases, leaving 4 bases of the junction unmatched. The CDR3 covers 14 residues. The CDR3 DNA sequence: TGTGCCAGCAGCCCCTGGACAGGGACCGGGGAGCTGTTTTTT. Encoded protein: CASSPWTGTGELFF.

This clonotype was detected ten times or more. The rearrangement links TRBV6-2 or TRBV6-3 to TRBJ1-5; tentative D call: TRBD1 (5 bases). V was pared by 2 bases and J by 6 bases, with 8 bases between. This CDR3 contains 13 residues. Germline assignment: CDR1 MNHEY and CDR2 SVGEGT. CDR3 sequence: CASSYGRAQPQHF. In nucleotides, the CDR3 is TGTGCCAGCAGTTACGGCAGGGCTCAGCCCCAGCATTTT.

This clonotype was observed at least ten times. The rearrangement joins TRBV6-5 to TRBJ1-3; D is undetermined. The V and J ends lost 2 bases and 0 bases respectively, with 8 bases between them. CDR1 is MNHEY and CDR2 is SVGAGI in the germline V gene. The CDR3 runs 15 residues. The DNA of the CDR3 is TGTGCCAGCAGTTACGATATTCCCTCTGGAAACACCATATATTTT. Its translation: CASSYDIPSGNTIYF.

This clonotype was picked up many times. V and J are TRBV7-2 and TRBJ2-5, with 9 bases lining up with TRBD2. V lost 3 bases, J lost 5 bases, and 7 bases stayed unmatched. The CDR3 loop spans 15 amino acids. Germline CDR1 reads SGHTA; CDR2 reads FQGNSA. Written as DNA, the CDR3 is TGTGCCAGCAGCTTTTGGGCGGGAGGGCCCGAGACCCAGTACTTC. It is translated as CASSFWAGGPETQYF.

There are a few counts of this clonotype. CDR3 region: CATSRDRGSQPQHF. In nucleotides, the CDR3 is TGTGCCACCAGCAGAGATCGGGGGAGTCAGCCCCAGCATTTT. This chain uses TRBV15 with TRBJ1-5; D is perhaps TRBD1 (5 bases). The CDR3 spans 14 residues. V lost 0 bases and J 6 bases, leaving 9 bases between the germline ends. The germline CDR1 and CDR2 sequences are LNHNV and YYDKDF (reference sequence). The complete variable domain, with remaining parts taken from reference TRBV15 and TRBJ1-5, reads DAMVIQNPRYQVTQFGKPVTLSCSQTLNHNVMYWYQQKSSQAPKLLFHYYDKDFNNEADTPDNFQSRRPNTSFCFLDIRSPGLGDTAMYLCATSRDRGSQPQHFGDGTRLSIL.

At least ten counts were recorded for this clonotype. The chain has TRBV6-5 and TRBJ2-7; perhaps TRBD2 as D (6 bases). The CDR3 runs to 16 residues. Germline values: CDR1 MNHEY, CDR2 SVGAGI. With 0 bases removed from V and 4 bases from J, the gap between germline ends came to 16 bases. The DNA of the CDR3 is TGTGCCAGCAGTTACTCGGCCGCGGGACCCTCTTACGAGCAGTACTTC. This codes for CASSYSAAGPSYEQYF.

This chain connects TRBV20-1 to TRBJ2-2; 12 bases are shared with TRBD2. The germline V gene encodes CDR1 DFQATT and CDR2 SNEGSKA (reference sequence). V lost 6 bases and J lost 6; bases outside the gene matches: 8. The length of the CDR3 is 15 residues. CDR3 region: CSATTSGSGPGELFF. The DNA for the CDR3 is TGCAGTGCAACGACTAGCGGGAGCGGGCCCGGGGAGCTGTTTTTT.

In its sample, this clonotype was seen many times. This chain joins TRBV28 and TRBJ1-3, with D perhaps TRBD1 (5 bases). Per the germline V gene, CDR1 is MDHEN and CDR2 is SYDVKM. This CDR3 is 14 amino acids long. Here the CDR3 DNA reads TGTGTGACGCGAGGGGCCGGTAACGGAAACACCATATATTTT. Encoded protein: CVTRGAGNGNTIYF.

The sample holds many counts of this clonotype. The rearrangement joins TRBV12-3 or TRBV12-4 to TRBJ1-5; no clear D. V was trimmed by 3 bases and J by 5 bases, leaving 8 bases between them. The CDR3 spans 13 residues. This CDR3 is CASSFGFDQPQHF. As DNA, the CDR3 is TGTGCCAGCAGTTTTGGGTTCGATCAGCCCCAGCATTTT.

At least ten counts were recorded for this clonotype. The chain joins TRBV28 to TRBJ2-2, with TRBD2 identical over 11 bases. V trimming: 10 bases; J trimming: 5 bases; junction bases outside the gene matches: 12. The CDR3 extends over 16 amino acids. Germline CDR1 MDHEN, CDR2 SYDVKM. DNA for the CDR3: TGTGCCATCCGAGCTGTAGCGGGAGGGTCGACCGGGGAGCTGTTTTTT. It is translated as CAIRAVAGGSTGELFF.

The chain uses TRBV29-1 and TRBJ2-7; tentative D call: TRBD2 (6 bases). V gave up 6 bases and J gave up 5 bases, with 20 bases separating them. This CDR3 region has 14 residues. Germline CDR1 is SQVTM and CDR2 is ANQGSEA. CDR3 protein: CSVAPIGGQNEQYF. The CDR3 DNA reads TGCAGCGTCGCCCCAATCGGGGGTCAAAACGAGCAGTACTTC.

In this sample, this clonotype turned up many times. The chain has TRBV6-4 and TRBJ2-2; 16 bases agree with TRBD2. The germline V gene has CDR1 MRHNA and CDR2 SNTAGT. CDR3 size: 20 residues. The junction had 12 bases not matched to a gene; V was cut back by 6 bases and J by 2 bases. CDR3 coding DNA: TGTGCCAGCAGGCCCCGATCCGGGACTAGCGGGAGGGCCAACACCGGGGAGCTGTTTTTT. Its translation is CASRPRSGTSGRANTGELFF.

The CDR3, as DNA: TGCAGTGCTAGAAAGAAGGGGGACCAAGAGACCCAGTACTTC. Its protein product is CSARKKGDQETQYF. The chain has TRBV20-1 and TRBJ2-5; weak D call: TRBD1 (6 bases). The germline V and J ends were trimmed by 2 bases and 0 bases, with 10 bases remaining between them. The CDR3 contains 14 residues. Germline CDR1 reads DFQATT; CDR2 reads SNEGSKA (reference sequence).

The table lists this clonotype with many counts. The V gene is TRBV28, the J gene TRBJ2-7, with D tentatively TRBD2 (7 bases). The CDR3 is made up of 16 amino acids. CDR1 and CDR2 (germline): MDHEN, SYDVKM. Trimming cost V 7 bases and J 5 bases, with 24 bases left between them. The CDR3 loop is CASTPDPGGVGDEQYF. The CDR3 DNA follows: TGTGCCAGCACCCCCGACCCGGGGGGCGTCGGGGACGAGCAGTACTTC.

Many counts were recorded for this clonotype. V gene TRBV5-6 combines with J gene TRBJ2-7, with D hard to call. This CDR3 is 16 amino acids long. V gave up 0 bases and J gave up 2 bases, with 15 bases separating them. Looked up from germline, CDR1 is SGHDT and CDR2 is YYEEEE. CDR3 sequence (DNA): TGTGCCAGCAGCTTGGGACCCATTAAAGGTCCCTACGAGCAGTACTTC. It translates to CASSLGPIKGPYEQYF.

The sample holds a few counts of this clonotype. This sequence joins TRBV6-1 and TRBJ1-5; TRBD1 agrees at 12 bases. The V gene end was trimmed by 4 bases and the J gene end by 7 bases; junction bases not matched to a gene: 5. This CDR3 contains 15 residues. Germline V lookup: CDR1 MNHNS, CDR2 SASEGT. CDR3 region: CASSGGTGGGQPQHF. CDR3 bases: TGTGCCAGCAGTGGAGGGACAGGGGGCGGCCAGCCCCAGCATTTT.

This clonotype was recorded many times. The gene calls are TRBV7-2 and TRBJ1-2; D is uncertain. The V end lost 1 base, the J end lost 3 bases, and 9 bases lay between the germline ends. This CDR3 comprises 14 residues. From germline, CDR1 is SGHTA and CDR2 FQGNSA. The CDR3 reads CASSLGHRDYGYTF. In DNA form, the CDR3 reads TGTGCCAGCAGCTTAGGACACCGGGACTATGGCTACACCTTC.

In this sample, this clonotype turned up many times. V and J are TRBV5-1 and TRBJ2-4; 9 positions match TRBD1. The CDR3 is made up of 18 amino acids. Trimming took 0 bases from V and 3 from J; bases not matched to a gene: 10. Germline CDR1 reads SGHRS; CDR2 reads YFSETQ. This chain's CDR3 is CASSLAVGTGYGKNIQYF. As DNA, the CDR3 is TGCGCCAGCAGCTTGGCCGTCGGGACAGGGTATGGCAAAAACATTCAGTACTTC.

This clonotype was recorded at least ten times. The chain links TRBV7-3 to TRBJ2-2; unclear D gene. Germline CDR1 reads SGHTA; CDR2 reads FQGTGA. The CDR3 runs 13 residues. The ends were cut back, 4 bases at V and 0 bases at J, with 3 bases in the middle. The CDR3, as DNA: TGTGCCAGCAGCTCTACGAACACCGGGGAGCTGTTTTTT. This sequence encodes CASSSTNTGELFF.

This clonotype has a count of ten or more. The J gene is TRBJ2-5, the V gene TRBV24-1, with 14 bases matching TRBD2. J lost 4 bases, V lost 6 bases, and 3 bases had no gene match. Germline loops: CDR1 KGHDR, CDR2 SFDVKD. This CDR3 region has 15 residues. The CDR3 loop is CATSRGTSGRETQYF. As DNA, the CDR3 is TGTGCCACCAGTCGCGGGACTAGCGGGAGAGAGACCCAGTACTTC.

In its sample, this clonotype was seen many times. The rearrangement joins TRBV6-2 or TRBV6-3 to TRBJ1-2; D is ambiguous. The CDR3 contains 17 residues. Trimming removed 0 bases at V and 1 base at J, with 15 bases between. CDR1 is MNHEY and CDR2 is SVGEGT in the germline V gene. For the CDR3, the DNA is TGTGCCAGCAGTTACTCGAGGAGGAGCCGACTTAACTATGGCTACACCTTC. This sequence encodes CASSYSRRSRLNYGYTF.

This clonotype came up many times. The chain couples TRBV12-3 or TRBV12-4 to TRBJ2-2; D unclear. The V end lost 4 bases, the J end lost 6 bases, and 9 bases lay between the germline ends. This CDR3 is 13 amino acids long. Here the CDR3 reads CASSSDIPGELFF. The CDR3 bases are TGTGCCAGCAGTTCTGACATTCCCGGGGAGCTGTTTTTT.

This clonotype was observed many times. This chain connects TRBV15 to TRBJ1-1, with D maybe TRBD1 (6 bases). CDR1 and CDR2 (germline): LNHNV, YYDKDF (reference sequence). This CDR3 is 15 amino acids long. Trimming pared 5 bases from V and 4 bases from J, leaving 17 bases between. As DNA, the CDR3 is TGTGCCACCAGCGGTACGGGGTTAGGGGGCACTGAAGCTTTCTTT. This codes for CATSGTGLGGTEAFF.

This clonotype was picked up one time. It may be a read error: a sequence one base away is much more abundant. The chain is built from TRBV18 and TRBJ2-5; D is ambiguous. Trimming pared 0 bases from V and 1 base from J, leaving 9 bases between. Germline V lookup: CDR1 KGHSH, CDR2 LQKENI. The CDR3 covers 15 residues. The CDR3 DNA sequence: TGTGCCAGCTCACCACCTCCAGACCTCCAAGAGACCCAGTACTTC. It translates to CASSPPPDLQETQYF.

This clonotype has ten or more counts. The chain employs TRBV6-5 and TRBJ2-7; 8 bases are shared with TRBD1. Trimming at V came to 6 bases and at J to 2 bases, leaving 3 bases not matched to a gene. Germline CDR1 is MNHEY and CDR2 is SVGAGI. The CDR3 spans 13 residues. As DNA, the CDR3 is TGTGCCAGCAGGACACAGGGGGCCTACGAGCAGTACTTC. This encodes CASRTQGAYEQYF.

This clonotype showed up many times. This chain links TRBV14 with TRBJ1-2; 7 positions agree with TRBD1. Germline V lookup: CDR1 SGHDN, CDR2 FVKESK. The CDR3 is 17 residues long. Losses at the gene ends were 1 base for V and 4 bases for J; bases not matched to a gene: 12. CDR3 protein: CASSQVRGGAASYGYTF. CDR3 bases: TGTGCCAGCAGCCAAGTGAGAGGGGGCGCCGCTAGCTATGGCTACACCTTC.